This T cell receptor beta chain derives from a study of beta chain features in type 1 diabetes. Whole-study results and caveats: The similarity of naive, central memory and Treg TCRB repertoires appeared greater among patients than among healthy donors. The study found fewer insertions and more deletions at VDJ junctions in type 1 diabetes patients. All four CD4+ subsets from Type 1 diabetes patients carried moderately but significantly shorter TCRB CDR3s.

CDR1 is SNHLY, CDR2 FYNNEI, per germline. This CDR3 spans 13 amino acids. The trim removed 4 bases at V and 5 bases at J, leaving 1 base unmatched. What was sequenced were expressed TCRB transcripts, since all of the isolated RNA had been reverse transcribed. TCRdb's table, derived via immunoSEQ multiplex PCR, lists solely in-frame clones and lacks some. The profile shows tens of thousands of clones, 50% to 55% of them singletons. This clone occurred once. Its antigen is still unknown. The chain carries TRBV2 and TRBJ1-1; 10 nucleotides match TRBD1. What was sequenced was Tregs from blood. The clonotype originates from a woman between 35 and 50 years old with type 1 diabetes. CDR3 DNA sequence: TGTGCCAGCAGTGTGGGACAGGGGACTGAAGCTTTCTTT. It codes for CASSVGQGTEAFF. Complete variable domain (other parts from reference TRBV2 and TRBJ1-1): EPEVTQTPSHQVTQMGQEVILRCVPISNHLYFYWYRQILGQKVEFLVSFYNNEISEKSEIFDDQFSVERPDGSNFTLKIRSTKLEDSAMYFCASSVGQGTEAFFGQGTRLTVV.